These T cell receptor beta chains were read from a single sample in a study of blood T cell repertoires in COVID-19. Some clones are missing from TCRdb's copy, which holds only in-frame ones; the method was immunoSEQ multiplex PCR. The sample carries 390,000 or so clones, roughly 85% recorded once. The sequenced sample consisted of peripheral blood. The receptors stem from a woman aged 25 to 45 with active or convalescent COVID-19. Both conserved end residues are part of each CDR3. Each record gives: D gene, V gene, clone size, J gene, CDR3 DNA, CDR3 protein. The D gene is left open where the match is weak. The size entry is marked missing in some rows and otherwise reads once, few, many or a size class.

>TRBD1|TRBV18|-|TRBJ2-7
TGTGCCAGCTTGATGGGGACAGGACCCTACGAGCAGTACTTC
CASLMGTGPYEQYF
>-|TRBV27|-|TRBJ2-1
TGTGCCAGCAGTCATAGGACTACCCCTTACAATGAGCAGTTCTTC
CASSHRTTPYNEQFF
>-|TRBV2|once|TRBJ1-5
TGTGCCAGCAGGTGGAGTGAAGATCAGCCCCAGCATTTT
CASRWSEDQPQHF
>-|TRBV6-5|few|TRBJ1-1
TGTGCCAGCAAACAGGGAATCGGACAAGCTTTCTTT
CASKQGIGQAFF
>-|TRBV6-6|-|TRBJ2-5
TGTGCCAGCAGTTACTTGGAGGGCGGTCAAGAGACCCAGTACTTC
CASSYLEGGQETQYF
>TRBD1|TRBV11-2|-|TRBJ2-6
TGTGCCAGCAGCTTTGGACAGGGATATCATTCTGGGGCCAACGTCCTGACTTTC
CASSFGQGYHSGANVLTF
>-|TRBV29-1|-|TRBJ1-1
TGCAGCGTTGAAGTCCTCAGAGGTTACGGGATGACTGAAGCTTTCTTT
CSVEVLRGYGMTEAFF
>-|TRBV19|-|TRBJ1-5
TGTGCCAGTAAAGAGACGGGGGGACAGCCCCAGCATTTT
CASKETGGQPQHF
>TRBD2|TRBV24-1|-|TRBJ2-3
TGTGCCACCAGTGAAAGGACTAGCGGGGGGAGGGATACGCAGTATTTT
CATSERTSGGRDTQYF
>TRBD1|TRBV6-5|-|TRBJ2-2
TGTGCCAGCAGTTACTCGGGACAGCCGAACACCGGGGAGCTGTTTTTT
CASSYSGQPNTGELFF
>TRBD1|TRBV4-1|-|TRBJ2-3
TGCGCCAGCAGCCAGCAGGGACAGGGCTCAGCAGATACGCAGTATTTT
CASSQQGQGSADTQYF
>-|TRBV4-2|-|TRBJ1-1
TGTGCCAGCAGCCTCACCCAGACAGTGAACCCTGAAGCTTTCTTT
CASSLTQTVNPEAFF
>TRBD1|TRBV4-1|-|TRBJ1-3
TGCGCCAGCAGCCCTGACAGGGGGACCGGAAACACCATATATTTT
CASSPDRGTGNTIYF
>-|TRBV6-5|-|TRBJ2-7
TGTGCCAGCAGCCCGGACTTCTACGAGCAGTACTTC
CASSPDFYEQYF
>-|TRBV6-5|-|TRBJ1-3
TGTGCCAGCGGCCTGGGGAGTGGAAACACCATATATTTT
CASGLGSGNTIYF
>TRBD1|TRBV7-2|once|TRBJ1-2
TGTGCCAGCAGCATAACGACAGGGGGTGGCCGCTATGGCTACACCTTC
CASSITTGGGRYGYTF
>TRBD1|TRBV5-5|-|TRBJ2-5
TGTGCCAGCAGCTCTACGACAGGGCAGGAGACCCAGTACTTC
CASSSTTGQETQYF
>TRBD1|TRBV27|-|TRBJ2-7
TGTGCCAGCAGTTTAGACAGGGTGGGGGACGAGCAGTACTTC
CASSLDRVGDEQYF
>TRBD1|TRBV6-5|few|TRBJ2-7
TGTGCCAGCAGTACGACAGGGTCCTACGAGCAGTACTTC
CASSTTGSYEQYF
>-|TRBV25-1|-|TRBJ2-5
TGTGCCAGCAGTGCGGAGGGGGCCTCTGGTGAGACCCAGTACTTC
CASSAEGASGETQYF
>-|TRBV19|-|TRBJ1-5
TGTGCCAGTAGTATCCTCCAGGACAATAGCAATCAGCCCCAGCATTTT
CASSILQDNSNQPQHF
>-|TRBV3-1/TRBV3-2|-|TRBJ1-4
TGTGCCAGCAGCCAAGATACAGGGTTGGGTGAAAAACTGTTTTTT
CASSQDTGLGEKLFF
>TRBD2|TRBV10-1|-|TRBJ2-5
TGCGCCAGCAGTGAACTCGGACTAGCGGCGCCCCAAGAGACCCAGTACTTC
CASSELGLAAPQETQYF
>-|TRBV15|-|TRBJ2-7
TGTGCCACCAGCAGAGATTTATACAGGAGCGGGTTCGGAGACGAGCAGTACTTC
CATSRDLYRSGFGDEQYF
>-|TRBV19|-|TRBJ2-7
TGTGCCAGTAGTATAGGGCCCTTGACAGACTACGAGCAGTACTTC
CASSIGPLTDYEQYF
>-|TRBV3-1/TRBV3-2|-|TRBJ1-2
TGTGCCAGCAGCCAAGATCGGGAGGGTAACTATGGCTACACCTTC
CASSQDREGNYGYTF
>-|TRBV29-1|-|TRBJ1-1
TGCAGCGTTGAAGCAGCCACAGGGAGCACTGAAGCTTTCTTT
CSVEAATGSTEAFF
>TRBD1|TRBV27|-|TRBJ2-3
TGTGCCAGCAGTTTAATTTGGCAGGGACAGTCTGATACGCAGTATTTT
CASSLIWQGQSDTQYF
>-|TRBV4-1|once|TRBJ2-7
TGCGCCAGCAGCCAGGGACAAAGCTCCTACGAGCAGTACTTC
CASSQGQSSYEQYF
>-|TRBV2|-|TRBJ1-2
TGTGCCAGCAGTGACAACTTCCCCGTTAACTATGGCTACACCTTC
CASSDNFPVNYGYTF
>-|TRBV19|-|TRBJ1-1
TGTGCCAGTAGTATATTTGAGGGAAGGGACACTGAAGCTTTCTTT
CASSIFEGRDTEAFF
>TRBD1|TRBV7-8|-|TRBJ2-7
TGTGCCAGCAGCTTAGATTGGGACAGGGGTTACGAGCAGTACTTC
CASSLDWDRGYEQYF
>-|TRBV19|-|TRBJ1-1
TGTGCCAGTAGTATGTCAGTTAACACTGAAGCTTTCTTT
CASSMSVNTEAFF
>TRBD1|TRBV18|few|TRBJ1-5
TGTGCCAGCTCACTCGGGACAGGGAGCCAGCCCCAGCATTTT
CASSLGTGSQPQHF
>TRBD2|TRBV7-2|-|TRBJ2-1
TGTGCCAGCAGCTTATTTACTAGCGGGGGCAATGAGCAGTTCTTC
CASSLFTSGGNEQFF
>-|TRBV27|-|TRBJ1-5
TGTGCCAGCAGTTCCGCAGTCCGTCAGCCCCAGCATTTT
CASSSAVRQPQHF
>-|TRBV14|-|TRBJ1-4
TGTGCCAGCAGCCAAGGATTGAGAGGAGTTATCGGGGGGGAAAAACTGTTTTTT
CASSQGLRGVIGGEKLFF
>-|TRBV2|-|TRBJ1-4
TGTGCCAGCAGTGAAGGCTGGCAGGCTAATGAAAAACTGTTTTTT
CASSEGWQANEKLFF
>-|TRBV2|-|TRBJ2-1
TGTGCCAGCAGACTAGCAATTGAGCAGTTCTTC
CASRLAIEQFF
>-|TRBV7-2|-|TRBJ1-5
TGTGCCAGCAGCCTGTTAGATCAGCCCCAGCATTTT
CASSLLDQPQHF
>TRBD1|TRBV27|-|TRBJ1-2
TGTGCCAGCAGTTTACAGGGGGGTCTCTATGGCTACACCTTC
CASSLQGGLYGYTF